The present entry profiles one T cell receptor (beta chain) with its context. The antigen is unknown. Germline lookup yields CDR1 SGHRS and CDR2 YFSETQ. There are 13 residues in the CDR3. V lost 4 bases and J 4 bases, leaving 11 bases between the germline ends. The source of the sample is a study of T cell responses to AZD1222 COVID-19 vaccine. About the research overall: Pooling was applied to second doses at about 4 or about 12 weeks. Whole-study findings and limits: No repertoire was sampled before or during the peak T cell response, only after it.

Sequencing used immunoSEQ multiplex PCR; TCRdb keeps in-frame clones, though not all of them. This table holds fewer than 200,000 clones, 85% to 95% found once. The chain couples TRBV5-1 to TRBJ1-2, with unresolved D. The clonotype originates from an adult in good health. Source: peripheral blood, taken on day 0 of AZD1222 vaccination. The CDR3 sequence: CASSPTDIYGYTF. The CDR3 region has the DNA TGCGCCAGCAGCCCGACGGATATCTATGGCTACACCTTC.